This TCR beta chain was recovered during a study of control samples from healthy donors and cancer patients. This table comes from immunoSEQ multiplex PCR, and its TCRdb copy is limited to in-frame clones, with some not included. Among fewer than 40,000 clones listed, 93% were seen once. The sequence was collected from a middle-aged man with colorectal cancer. Sequencing was carried out using PBMCs.

Here the CDR3 reads CASSARGGFPSNTEAFF. The CDR3 DNA reads as TGTGCCAGCAGTGCCCGGGGGGGTTTTCCCTCGAACACTGAAGCTTTCTTT. The genes are TRBV2 and TRBJ1-1, with D maybe TRBD1 (5 bases). The CDR3 has 17 amino acids. Trimming took 4 bases from V and 1 from J, leaving 19 bases between them. Germline loops: CDR1 SNHLY, CDR2 FYNNEI. Full variable domain (rest looked up from reference TRBV2 and TRBJ1-1): EPEVTQTPSHQVTQMGQEVILRCVPISNHLYFYWYRQILGQKVEFLVSFYNNEISEKSEIFDDQFSVERPDGSNFTLKIRSTKLEDSAMYFCASSARGGFPSNTEAFFGQGTRLTVV.